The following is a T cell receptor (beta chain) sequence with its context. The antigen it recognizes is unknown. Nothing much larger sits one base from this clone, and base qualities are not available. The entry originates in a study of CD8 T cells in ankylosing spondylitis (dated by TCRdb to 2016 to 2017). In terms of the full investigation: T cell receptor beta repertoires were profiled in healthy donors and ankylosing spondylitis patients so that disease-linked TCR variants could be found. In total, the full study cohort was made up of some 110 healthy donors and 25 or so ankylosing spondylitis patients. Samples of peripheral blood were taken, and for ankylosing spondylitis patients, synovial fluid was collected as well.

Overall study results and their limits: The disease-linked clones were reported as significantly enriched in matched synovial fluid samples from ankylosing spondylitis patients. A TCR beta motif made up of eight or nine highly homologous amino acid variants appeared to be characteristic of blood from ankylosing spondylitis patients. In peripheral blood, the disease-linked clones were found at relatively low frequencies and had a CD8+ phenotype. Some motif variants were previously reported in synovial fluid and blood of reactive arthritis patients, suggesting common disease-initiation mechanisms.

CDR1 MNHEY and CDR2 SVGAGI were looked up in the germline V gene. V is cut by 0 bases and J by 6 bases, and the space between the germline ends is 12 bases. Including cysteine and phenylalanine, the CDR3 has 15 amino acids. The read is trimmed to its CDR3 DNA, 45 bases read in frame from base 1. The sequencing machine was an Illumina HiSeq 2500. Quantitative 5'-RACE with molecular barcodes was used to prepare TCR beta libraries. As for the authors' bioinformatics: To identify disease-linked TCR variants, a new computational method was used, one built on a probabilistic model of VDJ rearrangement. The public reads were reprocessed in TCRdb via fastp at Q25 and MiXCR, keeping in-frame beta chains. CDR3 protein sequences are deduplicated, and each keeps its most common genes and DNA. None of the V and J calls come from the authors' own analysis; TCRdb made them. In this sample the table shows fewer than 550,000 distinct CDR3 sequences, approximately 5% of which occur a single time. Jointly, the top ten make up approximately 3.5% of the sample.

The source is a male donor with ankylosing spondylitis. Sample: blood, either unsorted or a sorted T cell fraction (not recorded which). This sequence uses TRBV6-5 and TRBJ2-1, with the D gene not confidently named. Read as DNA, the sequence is TGTGCCAGCAGTTACTCGAACATCGTGGGCAATGAGCAGTTCTTC. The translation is CASSYSNIVGNEQFF.